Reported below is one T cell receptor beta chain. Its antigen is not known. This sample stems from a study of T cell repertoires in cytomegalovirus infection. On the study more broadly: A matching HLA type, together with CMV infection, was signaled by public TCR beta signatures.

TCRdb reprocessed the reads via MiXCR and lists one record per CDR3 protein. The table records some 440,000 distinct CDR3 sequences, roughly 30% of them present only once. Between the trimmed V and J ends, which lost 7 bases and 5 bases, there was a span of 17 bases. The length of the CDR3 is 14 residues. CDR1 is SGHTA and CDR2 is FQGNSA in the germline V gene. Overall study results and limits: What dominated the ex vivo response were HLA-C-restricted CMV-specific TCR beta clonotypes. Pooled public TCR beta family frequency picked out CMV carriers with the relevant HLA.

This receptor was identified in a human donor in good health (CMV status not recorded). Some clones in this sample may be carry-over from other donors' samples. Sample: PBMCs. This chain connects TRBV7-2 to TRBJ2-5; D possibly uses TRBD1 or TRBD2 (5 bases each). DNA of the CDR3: TGTGCCAGCACCCCCCGGGGCCTCCTGGAGACCCAGTACTTC. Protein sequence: CASTPRGLLETQYF.